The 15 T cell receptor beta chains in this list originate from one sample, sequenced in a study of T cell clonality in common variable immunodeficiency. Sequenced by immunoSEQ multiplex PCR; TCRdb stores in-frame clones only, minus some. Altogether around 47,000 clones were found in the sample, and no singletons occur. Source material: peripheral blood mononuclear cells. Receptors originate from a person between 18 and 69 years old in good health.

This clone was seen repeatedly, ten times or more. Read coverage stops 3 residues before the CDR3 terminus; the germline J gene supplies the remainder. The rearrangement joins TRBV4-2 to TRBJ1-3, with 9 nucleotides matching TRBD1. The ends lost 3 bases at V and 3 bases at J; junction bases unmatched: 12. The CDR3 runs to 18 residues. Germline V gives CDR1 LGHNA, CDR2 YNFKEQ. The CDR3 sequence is CASSQGPDRGFFGNTIYF. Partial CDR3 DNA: TGTGCCAGCAGCCAGGGGCCCGACAGGGGGTTTTTTGGAAACACC.

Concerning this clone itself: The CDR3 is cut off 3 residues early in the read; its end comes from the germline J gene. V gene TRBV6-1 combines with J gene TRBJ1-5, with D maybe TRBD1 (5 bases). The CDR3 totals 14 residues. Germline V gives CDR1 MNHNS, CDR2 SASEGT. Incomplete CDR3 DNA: TGTGCCAGCAGTGAAGTTTGGATGACAGATCCC. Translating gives CASSEVWMTDP. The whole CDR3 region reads CASSEVWMTDPQHF.

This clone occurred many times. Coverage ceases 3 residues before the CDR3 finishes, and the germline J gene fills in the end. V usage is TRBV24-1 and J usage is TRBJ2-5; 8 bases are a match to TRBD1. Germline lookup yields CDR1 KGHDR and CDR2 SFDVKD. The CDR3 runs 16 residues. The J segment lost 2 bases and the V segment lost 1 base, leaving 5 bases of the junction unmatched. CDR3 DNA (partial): TGTGCCACCAGTGATTTATCAGGGGGCATTCAAGAGACC. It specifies CATSDLSGGIQET. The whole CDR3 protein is CATSDLSGGIQETQYF.

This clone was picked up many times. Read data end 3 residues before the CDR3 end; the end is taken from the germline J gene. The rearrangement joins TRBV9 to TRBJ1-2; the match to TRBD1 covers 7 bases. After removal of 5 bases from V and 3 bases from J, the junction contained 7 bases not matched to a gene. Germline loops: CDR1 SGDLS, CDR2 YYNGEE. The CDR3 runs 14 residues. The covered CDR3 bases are TGTGCCAGCAGTCCCGGGACAGCCTACTATGGC. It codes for CASSPGTAYYG. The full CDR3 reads CASSPGTAYYGYTF.

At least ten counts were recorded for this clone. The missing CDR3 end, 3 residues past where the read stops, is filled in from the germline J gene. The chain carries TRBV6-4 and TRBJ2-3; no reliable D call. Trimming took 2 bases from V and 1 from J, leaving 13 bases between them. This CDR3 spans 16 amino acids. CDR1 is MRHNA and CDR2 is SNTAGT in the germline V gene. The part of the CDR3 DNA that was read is TGTGCCAGCAGTGACGACGTCGGGTCGGGCACAGATACG. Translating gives CASSDDVGSGTDT. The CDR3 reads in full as CASSDDVGSGTDTQYF.

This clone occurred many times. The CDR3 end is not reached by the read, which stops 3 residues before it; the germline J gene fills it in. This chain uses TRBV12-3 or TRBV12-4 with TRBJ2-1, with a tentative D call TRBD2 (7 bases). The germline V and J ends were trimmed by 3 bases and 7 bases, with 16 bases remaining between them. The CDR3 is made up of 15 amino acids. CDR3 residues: CASSFRQGRVNEQFF. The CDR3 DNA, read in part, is TGTGCCAGCAGTTTTCGGCAGGGGAGGGTGAATGAG.

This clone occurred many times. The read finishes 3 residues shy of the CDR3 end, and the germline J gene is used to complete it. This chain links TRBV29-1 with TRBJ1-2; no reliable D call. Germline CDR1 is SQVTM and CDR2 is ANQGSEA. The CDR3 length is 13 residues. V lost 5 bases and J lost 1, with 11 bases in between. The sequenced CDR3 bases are TGCAGCGTTAGACTGTCGATTAACTATGGC. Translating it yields CSVRLSINYG. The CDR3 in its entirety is CSVRLSINYGYTF. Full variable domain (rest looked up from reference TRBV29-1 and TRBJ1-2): SAVISQKPSRDICQRGTSLTIQCQVDSQVTMMFWYRQQPGQSLTLIATANQGSEATYESGFVIDKFPISRPNLTFSTLTVSNMSPEDSSIYLCSVRLSINYGYTFGSGTRLTVV.

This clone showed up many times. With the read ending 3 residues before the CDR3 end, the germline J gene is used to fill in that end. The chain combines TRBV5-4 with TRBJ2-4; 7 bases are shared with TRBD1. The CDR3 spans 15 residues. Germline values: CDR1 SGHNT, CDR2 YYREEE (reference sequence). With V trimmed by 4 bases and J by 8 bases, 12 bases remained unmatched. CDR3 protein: CASSAEGQLRHIQYF. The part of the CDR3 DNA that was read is TGTGCCAGCAGCGCCGAGGGACAGTTGAGGCACATT. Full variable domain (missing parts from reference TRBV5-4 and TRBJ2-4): ETGVTQSPTHLIKTRGQQVTLRCSSQSGHNTVSWYQQALGQGPQFIFQYYREEENGRGNFPPRFSGLQFPNYSSELNVNALELDDSALYLCASSAEGQLRHIQYFGAGTRLSVL.

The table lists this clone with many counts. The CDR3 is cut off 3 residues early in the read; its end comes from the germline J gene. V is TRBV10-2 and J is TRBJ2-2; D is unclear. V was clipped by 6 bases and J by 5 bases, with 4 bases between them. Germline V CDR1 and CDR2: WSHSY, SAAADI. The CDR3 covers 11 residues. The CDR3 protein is CASRSTGELFF. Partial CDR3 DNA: TGCGCCAGCAGGTCTACCGGGGAG.

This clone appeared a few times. The CDR3 spells CASQGGWDSPLHF. CDR3 bases read: TGCGCCAGCCAAGGGGGCTGGGATTCACCC. The rearrangement links TRBV5-1 to TRBJ1-6; 7 bases line up with TRBD1. Read coverage stops 3 residues before the CDR3 terminus; the germline J gene supplies the remainder. The CDR3 contains 13 residues. Germline CDR1 is SGHRS and CDR2 is YFSETQ. The trim removed 7 bases at V and 8 bases at J, leaving 6 bases unmatched.

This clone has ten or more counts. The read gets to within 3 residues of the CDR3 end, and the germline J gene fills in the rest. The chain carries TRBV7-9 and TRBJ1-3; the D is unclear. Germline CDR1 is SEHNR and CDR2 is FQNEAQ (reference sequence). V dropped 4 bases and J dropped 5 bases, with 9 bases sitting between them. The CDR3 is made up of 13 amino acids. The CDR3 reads CASSSGLRNTIYF. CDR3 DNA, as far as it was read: TGTGCCAGCAGCTCCGGACTGAGAAACACC.

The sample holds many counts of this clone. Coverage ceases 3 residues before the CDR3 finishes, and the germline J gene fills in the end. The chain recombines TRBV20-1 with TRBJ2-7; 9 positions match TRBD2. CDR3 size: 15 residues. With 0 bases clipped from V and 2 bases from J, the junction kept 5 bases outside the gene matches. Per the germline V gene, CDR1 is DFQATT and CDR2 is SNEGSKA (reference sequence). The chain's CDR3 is CSARDPGGGAYEQYF. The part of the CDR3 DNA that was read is TGCAGTGCTAGAGATCCGGGCGGGGGGGCCTACGAG.

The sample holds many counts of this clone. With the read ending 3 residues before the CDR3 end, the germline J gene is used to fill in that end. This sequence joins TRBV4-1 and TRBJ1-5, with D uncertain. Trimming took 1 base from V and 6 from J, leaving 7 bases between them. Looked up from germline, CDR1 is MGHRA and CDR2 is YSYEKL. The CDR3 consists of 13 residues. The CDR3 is CASSQGLAQPQHF. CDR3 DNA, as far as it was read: TGCGCCAGCAGCCAAGGGTTGGCTCAGCCC.

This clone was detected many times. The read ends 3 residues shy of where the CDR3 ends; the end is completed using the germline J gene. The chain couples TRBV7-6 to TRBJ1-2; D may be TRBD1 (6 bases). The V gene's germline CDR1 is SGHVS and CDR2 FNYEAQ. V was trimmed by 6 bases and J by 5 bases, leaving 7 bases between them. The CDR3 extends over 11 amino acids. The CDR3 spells CASSRGYGYTF. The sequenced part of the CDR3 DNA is TGTGCCAGCAGTAGGGGGTATGGC.

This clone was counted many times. This CDR3 is CASSDGTSGGAGEQFF. CDR3 bases read: TGTGCCAGCAGTGACGGGACTAGCGGGGGGGCTGGTGAG. The chain combines TRBV6-4 with TRBJ2-1; 16 bases match TRBD2. The read stops 3 residues short of the end of the CDR3; the missing end is completed from the germline J gene. The junction had 4 bases not matched to a gene; V was cut back by 2 bases and J by 9 bases. Germline CDR1 is MRHNA and CDR2 is SNTAGT. The CDR3 runs 16 residues.